Shown below are 14 T cell receptor beta chains from a single sample sequenced in a study of blood T cell repertoires in COVID-19. Generated by immunoSEQ multiplex PCR, the TCRdb table keeps only in-frame clones and is missing some. The sample lists about 130,000 clones; 70% to 90% were seen once. The sequenced sample consisted of PBMCs or T cells enriched from blood (not recorded which). The receptors were gathered from a woman aged 45-59 years who had recovered from COVID-19.

This clone was recorded only once. The CDR3 region is CASSVDPGSSPLHF. CDR3 DNA: TGTGCCAGCAGCGTAGATCCGGGGAGTTCACCCCTCCACTTT. The chain carries TRBV9 and TRBJ1-6, with D unclear. V was shortened by 0 bases and J by 9 bases, with 10 bases between the two germline ends. The CDR3 spans 14 residues. Germline values: CDR1 SGDLS, CDR2 YYNGEE.

This clone was observed once. The chain employs TRBV5-1 and TRBJ2-7; no reliable D call. Germline-derived CDR1 and CDR2 are SGHRS and YFSETQ. CDR3 length equals 12 residues. V was trimmed by 2 bases and J by 6 bases, leaving 9 bases between them. CDR3 nucleotide sequence: TGCGCCAGCAGCTTTGACCCAGGCGAGCAGTACTTC. Protein product: CASSFDPGEQYF.

The chain is built from TRBV11-2 and TRBJ2-7, with 10 nucleotides matching TRBD2. Germline lookup yields CDR1 SGHAT and CDR2 FQNNGV. V lost 1 base to trimming and J lost 4 bases; unmatched junction nucleotides: 7. This CDR3 is built from 16 residues. The CDR3 loop is CASSLGLAGVVYEQYF. DNA of the CDR3: TGTGCCAGCAGCTTAGGTCTAGCGGGGGTTGTTTACGAGCAGTACTTC.

This sequence joins TRBV4-2 and TRBJ2-7; possibly TRBD1 for D (5 bases). Trimming removed 0 bases from V and 6 bases from J, with 15 bases in between. Germline-derived CDR1 and CDR2 are LGHNA and YNFKEQ. This CDR3 region has 15 residues. DNA for the CDR3: TGTGCCAGCAGCCAAGATCAGATAGGGGCCGGCGAGCAGTACTTC. Translation: CASSQDQIGAGEQYF.

The genes are TRBV5-1 and TRBJ2-5, with a tentative D call TRBD1 (6 bases). Germline CDR1 and CDR2: SGHRS and YFSETQ. CDR3 length: 15 amino acids. The V gene lost 6 bases and the J gene lost 4 bases, with 19 bases spanning the gap. The CDR3 is CASTPSRGAAETQYF. The CDR3 DNA follows: TGCGCCAGCACCCCATCCAGGGGCGCGGCAGAGACCCAGTACTTC.

This chain links TRBV21-1 with TRBJ1-5; TRBD1 is taken as the D call from the table, unchecked against the DNA. TRBV21-1 is noted as a pseudogene. The length of the CDR3 is 15 residues. CDR3 amino acids: CASSKEGDRDQPQHF. The DNA of the CDR3 is TGTGCCAGCAGCAAAGAAGGGGACAGGGACCAGCCCCAGCATTTT.

The chain has TRBV2 and TRBJ1-1; D may be TRBD1 (6 bases). This CDR3 contains 15 residues. Germline loops: CDR1 SNHLY, CDR2 FYNNEI. Trimming shortened V by 7 bases and J by 0 bases, and 15 bases separated the two germline ends. The CDR3 loop reads CASNPSTGMNTEAFF. CDR3 sequence (DNA): TGTGCCAGCAATCCGTCGACAGGAATGAACACTGAAGCTTTCTTT.

This clone appeared once. A junction boundary mismatches the germline segment, possibly from a read error. The chain links TRBV3-1 (or the pseudogene TRBV3-2) to TRBJ2-3; 7 bases fit TRBD2. The germline gives CDR1 LGHDT, CDR2 YNNKEL (reference sequence). CDR3 size: 13 residues. The DNA of the CDR3 is TGTGCCAGCAGCGGAACCCTAGCGGACCCCCTGGATTTT. Protein: CASSGTLADPLDF.

This clone was seen a handful of times. This rearrangement joins TRBV19 to TRBJ1-4; 8 bases map to TRBD1. V lost 9 bases, J lost 12 bases, and 9 bases stayed unmatched. This CDR3 contains 12 residues. Germline V gene sequence: CDR1 LNHDA, CDR2 SQIVND (reference sequence). The CDR3 spells CASRSMTGELFF. CDR3 coding DNA: TGTGCCAGCCGATCAATGACAGGGGAACTGTTTTTT.

The table lists this clone with a count of one. The chain is built from TRBV12-3 or TRBV12-4 and TRBJ2-1; D might be TRBD1 (5 bases). Between the trimmed V and J ends, which lost 5 bases and 4 bases, there was a span of 9 bases. The CDR3 contains 13 residues. This CDR3 is CASSIRQYNEQFF. The CDR3, as DNA: TGTGCCAGCAGTATCCGACAGTACAATGAGCAGTTCTTC.

The chain links TRBV6-2 or TRBV6-3 to TRBJ1-1, with 7 bases that match TRBD1. This CDR3 has 14 residues. Per the germline V gene, CDR1 is MNHEY and CDR2 is SVGEGT. V gave up 3 bases and J gave up 2 bases; unmatched junction bases: 3. In DNA form, the CDR3 reads TGTGCCAGCAGTTATCGAGGGGGCAACACTGAAGCTTTCTTT. It codes for CASSYRGGNTEAFF.

This clone was recorded a few times. This chain uses TRBV7-9 with TRBJ2-7; 7 nucleotides match TRBD1. V was clipped by 6 bases and J by 2 bases; unmatched bases: 7. The CDR3 loop spans 14 amino acids. CDR1 SEHNR and CDR2 FQNEAQ come from the germline V gene (reference sequence). DNA of the CDR3: TGTGCCAGCAGTGACAGGGTGAGGACCTACGAGCAGTACTTC. This codes for CASSDRVRTYEQYF.

The chain employs TRBV5-1 and TRBJ2-2, with 7 nucleotides matching TRBD1. J gave up 4 bases and V 4 bases, and 4 bases lay outside the gene matches. This CDR3 contains 14 residues. Looked up from germline, CDR1 is SGHRS and CDR2 is YFSETQ. The CDR3 here is CASSPGTATGELFF. CDR3 coding DNA: TGCGCCAGCAGCCCCGGGACAGCCACCGGGGAGCTGTTTTTT.

The gene calls are TRBV5-4 and TRBJ2-7; no definite D call. There are 14 residues in the CDR3. With 4 bases removed from V and 4 bases from J, the gap between germline ends came to 15 bases. The germline CDR1 and CDR2 sequences are SGHNT and YYREEE (reference sequence). The CDR3 protein is CASSTDTVRYEQYF. DNA of the CDR3: TGTGCCAGCAGCACAGACACCGTAAGGTACGAGCAGTACTTC. Complete variable domain (other parts from reference TRBV5-4 and TRBJ2-7): ETGVTQSPTHLIKTRGQQVTLRCSSQSGHNTVSWYQQALGQGPQFIFQYYREEENGRGNFPPRFSGLQFPNYSSELNVNALELDDSALYLCASSTDTVRYEQYFGPGTRLTVT.